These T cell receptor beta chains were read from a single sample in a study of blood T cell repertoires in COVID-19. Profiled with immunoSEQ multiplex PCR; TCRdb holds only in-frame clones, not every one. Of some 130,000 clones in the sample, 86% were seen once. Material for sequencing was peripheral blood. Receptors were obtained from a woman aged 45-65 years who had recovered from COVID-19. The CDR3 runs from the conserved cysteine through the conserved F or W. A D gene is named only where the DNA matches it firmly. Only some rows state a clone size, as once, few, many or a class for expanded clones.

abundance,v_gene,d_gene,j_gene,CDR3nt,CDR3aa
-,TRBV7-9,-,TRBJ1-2,TGTGCCAGCACGTCCTCTAACTATGGCTACACCTTC,CASTSSNYGYTF
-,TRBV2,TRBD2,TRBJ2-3,TGTGCCAGCAGGGAGACTAGCGAGTCAGATACGCAGTATTTT,CASRETSESDTQYF
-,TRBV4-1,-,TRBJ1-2,TGCGCCAGCAGCCTCGGCGGGGGGCGAGGCTATGGCTACACCTTC,CASSLGGGRGYGYTF
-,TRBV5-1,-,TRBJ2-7,TGCGCCAGCAGCTTGGCAACAAGGACAGCTTCCTACGAGCAGTACTTC,CASSLATRTASYEQYF
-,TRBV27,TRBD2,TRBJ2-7,TGTGCCAGCACCTTGGGGACCCCGGGACTAGGTTCTGGCGAGCAGTACTTC,CASTLGTPGLGSGEQYF
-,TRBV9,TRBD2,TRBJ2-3,TGTGCCAGCAGCGGCCCCACGACTAGCGGGAGAACAGATACGCAGTATTTT,CASSGPTTSGRTDTQYF
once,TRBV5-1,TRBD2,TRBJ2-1,TGCGCCAGCAGCGCGCGACGGACTAGCGTGGATTACAATGAGCAGTTCTTC,CASSARRTSVDYNEQFF
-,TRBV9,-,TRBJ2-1,TGTGCCAGCAGCGTAGGAACTAGCAGGAACAATGAGCAGTTCTTC,CASSVGTSRNNEQFF
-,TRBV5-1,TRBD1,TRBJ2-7,TGCGCCAGCAGCTTGCAGGACAGGGAAAACGAGCAGTACTTC,CASSLQDRENEQYF
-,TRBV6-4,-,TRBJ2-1,TGTGCCAGCAGTGACTCGATGGCGGGACCGTGGTTCTTC,CASSDSMAGPWFF
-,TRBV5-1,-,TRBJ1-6,TGCGCCAGCAGCTTGACAGTCTATAATTCACCCCTCCACTTT,CASSLTVYNSPLHF
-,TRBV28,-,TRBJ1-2,TGTGCCAGCAGTTTGCGCCTCTATGGCTACACCTTC,CASSLRLYGYTF
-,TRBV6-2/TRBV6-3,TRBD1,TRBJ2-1,TGTGCCAGCAGCCGGGACAGGGGAGAAGAGTTCTTC,CASSRDRGEEFF
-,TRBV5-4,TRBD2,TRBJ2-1,TGTGCCAGCAGCACGGGGGGGGCCCGATACAATGAGCAGTTCTTC,CASSTGGARYNEQFF
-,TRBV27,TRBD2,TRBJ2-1,TGTGCCAGCAGTCCCCCCCGCGGGGGGGCCAATGAGCAGTTCTTC,CASSPPRGGANEQFF
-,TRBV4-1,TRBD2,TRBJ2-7,TGCGCCAGCAGCCAATACGACGGGAGGACTCCCGCCGAGCAGTACTTC,CASSQYDGRTPAEQYF
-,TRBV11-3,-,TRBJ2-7,TGTGCCAGCGCCCGAGGAATCTCCTACGAGCAGTACTTC,CASARGISYEQYF
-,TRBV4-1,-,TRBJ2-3,TGCGCCAGCAGCCAAACTAGGTCAGGGGTAATCACAGATACGCAGTATTTT,CASSQTRSGVITDTQYF
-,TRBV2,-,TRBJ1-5,TGTGCCAGCAGTGACGCGGGATTGTTGAATCAGCCCCAGCATTTT,CASSDAGLLNQPQHF
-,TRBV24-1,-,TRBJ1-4,TGTGCCACCAGTGATTCTGGGAACCAACGTTGGAGGGCTAATGAAAAACTGTTTTTT,CATSDSGNQRWRANEKLFF
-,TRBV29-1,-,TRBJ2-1,TGCAGCGTTATTGAAGGCGGGACCAGCTCCTACAATGAGCAGTTCTTC,CSVIEGGTSSYNEQFF
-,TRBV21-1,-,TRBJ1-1,TGTGCCAGCAGCATAGGGGGCTCTAGGACAGGGGAAGGGACTGAAGCTTTCTTT,CASSIGGSRTGEGTEAFF
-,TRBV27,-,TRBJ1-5,TGTGCCAGCAGCAGTACAACGGCAGGTTGGAGCAATCAGCCCCAGCATTTT,CASSSTTAGWSNQPQHF
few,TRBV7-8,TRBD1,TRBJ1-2,TGTGCCAGCAGCTTCGTTCCGGGACAGGGGGGCTACGGCTACACCTTC,CASSFVPGQGGYGYTF
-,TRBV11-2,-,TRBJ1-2,TGTGCCAGCAGCTTAGGGGGGGATGGCTACACCTTC,CASSLGGDGYTF
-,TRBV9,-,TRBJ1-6,TGTGCCAGCAGCCCAGCCGGGGGGAAGGATAATTCACCCCTCCACTTT,CASSPAGGKDNSPLHF
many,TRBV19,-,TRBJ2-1,TGTGCCAGTAGTATAGTCGGGAGCGCCCTCAATGAGCAGTTCTTC,CASSIVGSALNEQFF
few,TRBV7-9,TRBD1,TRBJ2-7,TGTGCCAGCAGCACCCGACGGACAGGGGGTGGGTTAGAGCAGTACTTC,CASSTRRTGGGLEQYF
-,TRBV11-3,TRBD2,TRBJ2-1,TGTGCCAGCAGCTTAGGCGCTAGCGGCCTTGGAAATGAGCAGTTCTTC,CASSLGASGLGNEQFF
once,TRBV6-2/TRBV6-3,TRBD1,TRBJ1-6,TGTGCCAGCAGCCTACGGGGGACAGGGGGAGTGAATTCACCCCTCCACTTT,CASSLRGTGGVNSPLHF
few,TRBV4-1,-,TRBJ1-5,TGCGCCAGCAGCCAAGATTTCGATCAGCCCCAGCATTTT,CASSQDFDQPQHF
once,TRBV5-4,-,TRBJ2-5,TGTGCCAGCAGCTTGCCACAAGAGACCCAGTACTTC,CASSLPQETQYF
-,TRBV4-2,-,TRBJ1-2,TGTGCCAGCAGCCAAGTATCAGGGCCCTATGGCTACACCTTC,CASSQVSGPYGYTF
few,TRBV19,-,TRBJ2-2,TGTGCCAGTAGTGTCGACAGGGGAGGGTGGACCGGGGAGCTGTTTTTT,CASSVDRGGWTGELFF
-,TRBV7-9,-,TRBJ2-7,TGTGCCTACTCCGCAGGGTATGGCTACGAGCAGTACTTC,CAYSAGYGYEQYF
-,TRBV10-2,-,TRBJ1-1,TGCGCCAGTAGAGGGAGGGGAGAAACTGAAGCTTTCTTT,CASRGRGETEAFF
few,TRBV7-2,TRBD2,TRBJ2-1,TGTGCCAGCAAAAGCGGGGGCTCCTACAATGAGCAGTTCTTC,CASKSGGSYNEQFF
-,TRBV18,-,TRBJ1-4,TGTGCCAGCTCACCCGTAATACAGACAGGCCGTAATGAAAAACTGTTTTTT,CASSPVIQTGRNEKLFF
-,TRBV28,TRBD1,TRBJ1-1,TGTGCCAGCAGTTTAGGACAGGGGGCAGATCTAATTTTCACTGAAGCTTTCTTT,CASSLGQGADLIFTEAFF
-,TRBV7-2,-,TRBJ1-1,TGTGCCAGCAGCCGTCAGGATGGAGGACGTCACAACACTGAAGCTTTCTTT,CASSRQDGGRHNTEAFF
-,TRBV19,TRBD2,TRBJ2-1,TGTGCCAGTAGGACTAGCGGGGGATCCTACAATGAGCAGTTCTTC,CASRTSGGSYNEQFF
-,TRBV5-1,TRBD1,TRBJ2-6,TGCGCCAGCAGCTGGGACAGGGCCGGGGCCAACGTCCTGACTTTC,CASSWDRAGANVLTF
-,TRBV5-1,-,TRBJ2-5,TGCGCCAGCAGCTTTGGGACACAAGAGACCCAGTACTTC,CASSFGTQETQYF
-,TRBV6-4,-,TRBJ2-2,TGTGCCAGCAAAGCACAGGGAACTTCCACCGGGGAGCTGTTTTTT,CASKAQGTSTGELFF
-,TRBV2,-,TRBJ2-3,TGTGCCAGCGATAGAGGTGGCTACACAGATACGCAGTATTTT,CASDRGGYTDTQYF
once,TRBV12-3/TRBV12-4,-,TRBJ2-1,TGTGCCAGCAGTTTACGGGGGAGGAATGAGCAGTTCTTC,CASSLRGRNEQFF
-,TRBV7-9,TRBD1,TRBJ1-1,TGTGCCAGCAGCTTGCCGACAGGGGGAAAATTTGGCACTGAAGCTTTCTTT,CASSLPTGGKFGTEAFF
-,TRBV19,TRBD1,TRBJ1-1,TGTGCCAGTAGAGCTGGGACAGGGGGCCCCGGACGGCGGACTGAAGCTTTCTTT,CASRAGTGGPGRRTEAFF